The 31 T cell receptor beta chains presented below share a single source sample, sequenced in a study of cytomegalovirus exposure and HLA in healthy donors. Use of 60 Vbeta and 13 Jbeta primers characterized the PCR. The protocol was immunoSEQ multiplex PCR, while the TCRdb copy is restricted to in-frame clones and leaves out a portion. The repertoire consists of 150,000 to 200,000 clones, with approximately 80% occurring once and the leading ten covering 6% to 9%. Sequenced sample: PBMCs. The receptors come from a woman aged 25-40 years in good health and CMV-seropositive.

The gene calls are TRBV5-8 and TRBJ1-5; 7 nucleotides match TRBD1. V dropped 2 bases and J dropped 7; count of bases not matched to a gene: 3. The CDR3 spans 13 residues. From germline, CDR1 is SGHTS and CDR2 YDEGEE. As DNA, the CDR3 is TGTGCCAGCAGCTTCACAGGGGAACAGCCCCAGCATTTT. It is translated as CASSFTGEQPQHF. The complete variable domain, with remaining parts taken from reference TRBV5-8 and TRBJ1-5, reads EAGVTQSPTHLIKTRGQQATLRCSPISGHTSVYWYQQALGLGLQFLLWYDEGEERNRGNFPPRFSGRQFPNYSSELNVNALELEDSALYLCASSFTGEQPQHFGDGTRLSIL.

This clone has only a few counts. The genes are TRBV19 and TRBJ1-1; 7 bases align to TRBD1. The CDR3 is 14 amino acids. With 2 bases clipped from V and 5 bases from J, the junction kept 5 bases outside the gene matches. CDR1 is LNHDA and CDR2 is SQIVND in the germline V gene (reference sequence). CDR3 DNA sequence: TGTGCCAGTAGTATAAGGCAGGGGGTTACTGAAGCTTTCTTT. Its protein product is CASSIRQGVTEAFF.

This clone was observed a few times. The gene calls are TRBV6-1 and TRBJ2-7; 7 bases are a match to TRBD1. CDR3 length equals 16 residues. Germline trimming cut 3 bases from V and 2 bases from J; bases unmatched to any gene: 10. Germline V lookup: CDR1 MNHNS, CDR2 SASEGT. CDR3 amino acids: CASSENLQGSPYEQYF. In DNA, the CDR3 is TGTGCCAGCAGTGAGAATCTACAGGGGTCTCCCTACGAGCAGTACTTC.

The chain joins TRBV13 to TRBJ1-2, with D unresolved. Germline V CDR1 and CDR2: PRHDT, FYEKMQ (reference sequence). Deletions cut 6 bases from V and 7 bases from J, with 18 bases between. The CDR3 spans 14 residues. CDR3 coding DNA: TGTGCCAGCAGTTTCCCGACCCCCCGGAGTGGCTACACCTTC. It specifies CASSFPTPRSGYTF. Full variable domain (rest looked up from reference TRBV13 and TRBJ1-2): AAGVIQSPRHLIKEKRETATLKCYPIPRHDTVYWYQQGPGQDPQFLISFYEKMQSDKGSIPDRFSAQQFSDYHSELNMSSLELGDSALYFCASSFPTPRSGYTFGSGTRLTVV.

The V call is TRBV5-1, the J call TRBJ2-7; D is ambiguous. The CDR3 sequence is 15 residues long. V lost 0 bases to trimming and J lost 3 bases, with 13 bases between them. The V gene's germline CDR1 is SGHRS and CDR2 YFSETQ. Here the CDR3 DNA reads TGCGCCAGCAGCTTGGCGTACTCCCATTTCTACGAGCAGTACTTC. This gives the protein CASSLAYSHFYEQYF.

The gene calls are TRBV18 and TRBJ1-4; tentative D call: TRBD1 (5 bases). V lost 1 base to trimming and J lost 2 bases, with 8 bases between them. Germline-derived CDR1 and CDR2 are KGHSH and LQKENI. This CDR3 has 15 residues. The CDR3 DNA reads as TGTGCCAGCTCACCACAGGGGTTGACTAATGAAAAACTGTTTTTT. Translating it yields CASSPQGLTNEKLFF. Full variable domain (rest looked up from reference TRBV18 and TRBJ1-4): NAGVMQNPRHLVRRRGQEARLRCSPMKGHSHVYWYRQLPEEGLKFMVYLQKENIIDESGMPKERFSAEFPKEGPSILRIQQVVRGDSAAYFCASSPQGLTNEKLFFGSGTQLSVL.

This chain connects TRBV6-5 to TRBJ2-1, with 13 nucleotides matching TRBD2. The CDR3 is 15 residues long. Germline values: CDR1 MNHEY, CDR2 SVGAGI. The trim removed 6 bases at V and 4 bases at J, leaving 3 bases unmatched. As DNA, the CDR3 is TGTGCCAGCAGACGACTAGCGGGGGGTTACAATGAGCAGTTCTTC. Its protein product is CASRRLAGGYNEQFF.

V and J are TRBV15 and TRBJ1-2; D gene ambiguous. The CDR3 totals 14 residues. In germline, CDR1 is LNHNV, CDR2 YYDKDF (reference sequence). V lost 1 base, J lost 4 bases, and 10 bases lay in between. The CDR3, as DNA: TGTGCCACCAGCAGAGGAGAGGGCCTCTATGGCTACACCTTC. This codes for CATSRGEGLYGYTF.

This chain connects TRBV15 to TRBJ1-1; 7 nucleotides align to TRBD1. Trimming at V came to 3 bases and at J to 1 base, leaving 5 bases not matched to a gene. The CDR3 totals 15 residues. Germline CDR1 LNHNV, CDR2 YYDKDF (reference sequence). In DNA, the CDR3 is TGTGCCACCAGCAGTGGGCAGGGGGAGAACACTGAAGCTTTCTTT. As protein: CATSSGQGENTEAFF.

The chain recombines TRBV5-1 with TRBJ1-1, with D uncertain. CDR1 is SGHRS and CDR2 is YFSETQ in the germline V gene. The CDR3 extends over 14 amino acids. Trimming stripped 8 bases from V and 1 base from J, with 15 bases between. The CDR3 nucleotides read TGCGCCAGTTCAATGAATGGCCAGAACACTGAAGCTTTCTTT. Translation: CASSMNGQNTEAFF.

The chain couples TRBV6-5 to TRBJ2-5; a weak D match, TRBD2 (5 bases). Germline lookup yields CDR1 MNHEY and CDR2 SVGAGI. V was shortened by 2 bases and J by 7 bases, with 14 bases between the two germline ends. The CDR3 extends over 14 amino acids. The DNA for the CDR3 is TGTGCCAGCAGTTACGGGCTAGCCCTAGTGACCCAGTACTTC. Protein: CASSYGLALVTQYF.

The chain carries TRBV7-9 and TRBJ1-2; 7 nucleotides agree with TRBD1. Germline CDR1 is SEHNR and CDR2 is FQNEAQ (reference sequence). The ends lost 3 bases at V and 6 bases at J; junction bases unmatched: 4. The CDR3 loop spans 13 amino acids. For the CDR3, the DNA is TGTGCCAGCAGCTTCCGGGACAGAAATGGCTACACCTTC. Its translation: CASSFRDRNGYTF.

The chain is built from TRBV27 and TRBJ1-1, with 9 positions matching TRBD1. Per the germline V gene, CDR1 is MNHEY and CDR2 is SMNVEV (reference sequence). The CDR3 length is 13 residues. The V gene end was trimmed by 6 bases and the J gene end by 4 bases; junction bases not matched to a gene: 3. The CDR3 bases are TGTGCCAGCAGGCCGACAGGGGGCACTGAAGCTTTCTTT. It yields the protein CASRPTGGTEAFF.

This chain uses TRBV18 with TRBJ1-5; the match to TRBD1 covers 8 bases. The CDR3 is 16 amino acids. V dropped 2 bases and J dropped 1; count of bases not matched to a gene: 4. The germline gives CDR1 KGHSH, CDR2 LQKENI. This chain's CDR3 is CASSPVAGGSNQPQHF. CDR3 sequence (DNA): TGTGCCAGCTCACCAGTGGCAGGGGGCAGCAATCAGCCCCAGCATTTT. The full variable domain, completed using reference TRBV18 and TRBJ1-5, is NAGVMQNPRHLVRRRGQEARLRCSPMKGHSHVYWYRQLPEEGLKFMVYLQKENIIDESGMPKERFSAEFPKEGPSILRIQQVVRGDSAAYFCASSPVAGGSNQPQHFGDGTRLSIL.

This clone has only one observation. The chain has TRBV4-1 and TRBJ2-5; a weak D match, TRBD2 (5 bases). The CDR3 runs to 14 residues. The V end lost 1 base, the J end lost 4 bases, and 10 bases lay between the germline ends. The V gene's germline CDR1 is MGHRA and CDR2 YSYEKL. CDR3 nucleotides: TGCGCCAGCAGCCAAGGTTCGAGCGGAGAGACCCAGTACTTC. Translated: CASSQGSSGETQYF.

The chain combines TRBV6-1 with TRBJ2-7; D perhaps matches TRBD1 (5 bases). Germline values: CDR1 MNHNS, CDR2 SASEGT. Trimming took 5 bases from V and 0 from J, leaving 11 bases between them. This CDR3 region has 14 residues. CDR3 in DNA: TGTGCCAGCAGTCGCGACAGTCCCTCCTACGAGCAGTACTTC. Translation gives CASSRDSPSYEQYF.

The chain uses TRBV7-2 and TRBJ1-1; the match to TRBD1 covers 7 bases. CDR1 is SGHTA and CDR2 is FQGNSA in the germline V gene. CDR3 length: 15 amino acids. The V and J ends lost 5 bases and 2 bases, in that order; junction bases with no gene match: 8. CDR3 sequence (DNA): TGTGCCAGCAGCCCCTTGACAGGGACTAACACTGAAGCTTTCTTT. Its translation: CASSPLTGTNTEAFF.

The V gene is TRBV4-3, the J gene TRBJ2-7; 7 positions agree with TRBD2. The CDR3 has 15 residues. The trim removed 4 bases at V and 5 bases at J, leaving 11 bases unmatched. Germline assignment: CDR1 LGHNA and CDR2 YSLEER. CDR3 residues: CASSPTQGGRDEQYF. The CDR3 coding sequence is TGCGCCAGCAGCCCTACGCAGGGTGGGAGGGACGAGCAGTACTTC.

The CDR3 reads CASSSERVVTEAFF. DNA of the CDR3: TGTGCCAGCAGTTCTGAGAGGGTGGTCACTGAAGCTTTCTTT. The chain links TRBV27 to TRBJ1-1; D not resolved. Per germline, CDR1 MNHEY and CDR2 SMNVEV (reference sequence). CDR3 size: 14 residues. Trimming took off 4 bases at V and 4 bases at J, with 13 bases between the two ends.

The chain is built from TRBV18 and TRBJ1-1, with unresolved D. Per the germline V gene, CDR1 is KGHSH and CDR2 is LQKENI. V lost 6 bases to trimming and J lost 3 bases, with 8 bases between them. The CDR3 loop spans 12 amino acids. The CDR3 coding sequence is TGTGCCAGCTCGCCTATAGACACTGAAGCTTTCTTT. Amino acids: CASSPIDTEAFF.

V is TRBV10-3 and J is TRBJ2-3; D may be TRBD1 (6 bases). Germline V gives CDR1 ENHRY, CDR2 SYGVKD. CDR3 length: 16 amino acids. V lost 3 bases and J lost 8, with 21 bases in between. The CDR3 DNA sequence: TGTGCCATCAGTGACTCCCGGGACCAGGGGTTCCTTACGCAGTATTTT. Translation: CAISDSRDQGFLTQYF.

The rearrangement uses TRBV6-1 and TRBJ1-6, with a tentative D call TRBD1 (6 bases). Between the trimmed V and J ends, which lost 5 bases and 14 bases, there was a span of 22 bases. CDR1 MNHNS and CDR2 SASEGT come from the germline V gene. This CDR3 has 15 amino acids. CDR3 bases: TGTGCCAGCAGTCCCAGACAGGACCTATCATTCACCCTCCACTTT. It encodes CASSPRQDLSFTLHF.

The CDR3 DNA reads TGTGCCAGCAGCAGGGACATCGGAAACACTGAAGCTTTCTTT. This gives the protein CASSRDIGNTEAFF. The gene calls are TRBV14 and TRBJ1-1, with a possible D match to TRBD1 (6 bases). Germline V CDR1 and CDR2: SGHDN, FVKESK. Trimming stripped 5 bases from V and 2 bases from J, with 12 bases between. The CDR3 is 14 residues long.

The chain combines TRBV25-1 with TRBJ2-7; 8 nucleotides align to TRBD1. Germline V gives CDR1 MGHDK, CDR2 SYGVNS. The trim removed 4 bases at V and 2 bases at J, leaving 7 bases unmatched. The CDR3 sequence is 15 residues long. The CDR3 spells CASSGLDRDTYEQYF. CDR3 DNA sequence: TGTGCCAGCAGTGGGCTGGACAGGGATACCTACGAGCAGTACTTC.

As DNA, the CDR3 is TGTGCCAGCAGTTTTTTCGGGGAAAAAGAGACCCAGTACTTC. Amino acid sequence: CASSFFGEKETQYF. This sequence joins TRBV28 and TRBJ2-5; tentatively, D is TRBD2 (5 bases). The CDR3 is made up of 14 amino acids. V lost 3 bases and J 3 bases, leaving 11 bases between the germline ends. In germline, CDR1 is MDHEN, CDR2 SYDVKM.

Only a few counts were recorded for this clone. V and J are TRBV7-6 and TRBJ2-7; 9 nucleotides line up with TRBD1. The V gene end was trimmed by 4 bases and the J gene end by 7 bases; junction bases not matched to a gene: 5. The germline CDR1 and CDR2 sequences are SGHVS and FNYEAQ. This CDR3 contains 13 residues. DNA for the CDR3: TGTGCCAGCAGCTACAGGGGGCATCGAGAGCAGTACTTC. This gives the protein CASSYRGHREQYF.

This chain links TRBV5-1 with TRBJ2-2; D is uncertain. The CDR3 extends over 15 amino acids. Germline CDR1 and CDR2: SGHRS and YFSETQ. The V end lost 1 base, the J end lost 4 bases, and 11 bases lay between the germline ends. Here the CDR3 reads CASSLQGGVTGELFF. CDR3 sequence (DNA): TGCGCCAGCAGCTTGCAAGGCGGAGTCACCGGGGAGCTGTTTTTT.

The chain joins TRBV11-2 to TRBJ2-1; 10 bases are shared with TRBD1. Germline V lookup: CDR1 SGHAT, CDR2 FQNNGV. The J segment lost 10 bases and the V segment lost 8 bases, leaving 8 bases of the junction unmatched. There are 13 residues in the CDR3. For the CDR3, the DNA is TGTGCCAGCTGGGACAGGGGTTATATCGAGCAGTTCTTC. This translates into CASWDRGYIEQFF.

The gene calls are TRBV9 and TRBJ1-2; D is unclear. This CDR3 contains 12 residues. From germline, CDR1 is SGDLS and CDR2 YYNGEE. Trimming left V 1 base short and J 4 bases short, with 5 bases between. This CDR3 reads CASSVQSYGYTF. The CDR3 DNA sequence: TGTGCCAGCAGCGTACAGTCCTATGGCTACACCTTC.

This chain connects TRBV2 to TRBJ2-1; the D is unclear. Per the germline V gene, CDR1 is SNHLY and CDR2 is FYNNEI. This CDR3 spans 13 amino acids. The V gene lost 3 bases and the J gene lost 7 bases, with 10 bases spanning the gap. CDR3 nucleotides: TGTGCCAGCAGTGATGAAGTCGGGAATGAGCAGTTCTTC. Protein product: CASSDEVGNEQFF.

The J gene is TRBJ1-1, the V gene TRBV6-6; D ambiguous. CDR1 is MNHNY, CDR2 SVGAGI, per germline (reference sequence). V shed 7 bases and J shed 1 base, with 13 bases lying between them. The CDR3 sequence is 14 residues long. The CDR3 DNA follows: TGTGCCAGCACTCTCCGACTTACGAACACTGAAGCTTTCTTT. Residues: CASTLRLTNTEAFF.